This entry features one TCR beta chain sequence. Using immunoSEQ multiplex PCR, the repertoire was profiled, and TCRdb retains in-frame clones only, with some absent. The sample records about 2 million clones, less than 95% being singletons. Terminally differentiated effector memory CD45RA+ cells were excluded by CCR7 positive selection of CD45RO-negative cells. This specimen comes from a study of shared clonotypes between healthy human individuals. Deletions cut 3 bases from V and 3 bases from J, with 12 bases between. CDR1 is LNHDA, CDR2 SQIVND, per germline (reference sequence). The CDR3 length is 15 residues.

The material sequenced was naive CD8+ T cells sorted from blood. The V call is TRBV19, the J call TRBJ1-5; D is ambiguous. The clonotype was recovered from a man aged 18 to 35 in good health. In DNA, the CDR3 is TGTGCCAGTAGTATCTTGGTGGGAAACAATCAGCCCCAGCATTTT. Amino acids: CASSILVGNNQPQHF.